This TCR beta chain was recovered during a study of blood T cells in healthy people across ages. With V trimmed by 5 bases and J by 0 bases, 8 bases remained unmatched. The CDR3 runs 17 residues. PBMCs numbering at least 6.5 million were isolated per sample. Study-level points and caveats: The unsorted PBMCs prevented any conclusive comparison of naive versus antigen-experienced cells.

For this clonotype: Its antigen is currently unknown.

Through a sample-barcoded 5' primer and a J-beta primer mix, a second PCR was run for about 6 to 11 cycles. Sequencing yielded, for each sample, at least 2.5 million paired-end reads carrying CDR3. MiXCR, run by TCRdb on the 5' RACE reads, gives a single entry per CDR3 protein. This sample has 1.5 million to 2 million distinct CDR3 sequences; 28% occur once, and the top ten carry over 7%. The sequencing sample was made of blood. This receptor was obtained from a woman between 25 and 40 years old in good health. V usage is TRBV12-3 or TRBV12-4 and J usage is TRBJ2-3, with TRBD2 matching over 10 bases. This chain's CDR3 is CASSRSGGATSTDTQYF. The CDR3 region has the DNA TGTGCCAGCAGTCGAAGCGGGGGGGCAACGAGCACAGATACGCAGTATTTT.